Presented here are 27 T cell receptor beta chains from one specimen sequenced in a study of T cell responses to AZD1222 COVID-19 vaccine. The table came from immunoSEQ multiplex PCR; TCRdb's copy has only in-frame clones and leaves some out. The repertoire holds 150,000 to 200,000 clones, with approximately 90% as singletons. This material consisted of peripheral blood, taken on day 0 of AZD1222 vaccination. Receptors were obtained from an adult in good health.

The J gene is TRBJ1-1, the V gene TRBV11-3; D unresolved. Germline V gene data show CDR1 as SGHNT and CDR2 as YENEEA. The CDR3 is 13 amino acids. V lost 4 bases and J 3 bases, leaving 9 bases between the germline ends. In DNA form, the CDR3 reads TGTGCCAGCAGCTCACAGAGGTACACTGAAGCTTTCTTT. Its translation: CASSSQRYTEAFF.

This chain uses TRBV24-1 with TRBJ1-5; perhaps TRBD1 as D (6 bases). The CDR3 runs to 14 residues. Germline values: CDR1 KGHDR, CDR2 SFDVKD. Trimming left V 4 bases short and J 5 bases short, with 11 bases between. CDR3 DNA sequence: TGTGCCACCAGTGAACCCCGGACAGATCAGCCCCAGCATTTT. Translated, it gives CATSEPRTDQPQHF.

The CDR3 protein is CASSPGLATSYEQYF. CDR3 bases: TGCGCCAGCAGCCCCGGACTAGCGACCTCCTACGAGCAGTACTTC. The genes are TRBV5-1 and TRBJ2-7; 9 nucleotides align to TRBD2. Germline V gene data show CDR1 as SGHRS and CDR2 as YFSETQ. J lost 0 bases, V lost 4 bases, and 5 bases had no gene match. The CDR3 spans 15 residues.

The chain is built from TRBV5-1 and TRBJ2-7, with a tentative D call TRBD1 (6 bases). The germline gives CDR1 SGHRS, CDR2 YFSETQ. The CDR3 is 13 amino acids. V lost 1 base and J lost 4, with 9 bases in between. The CDR3 sequence is CASSLRQAYEQYF. The CDR3 DNA reads TGCGCCAGCAGCTTGAGACAGGCATACGAGCAGTACTTC.

The chain is built from TRBV20-1 and TRBJ2-2; 8 bases are a match to TRBD2. The CDR3 sequence is 15 residues long. V lost 3 bases to trimming and J lost 1 base; unmatched junction nucleotides: 4. Germline loops: CDR1 DFQATT, CDR2 SNEGSKA (reference sequence). CDR3 DNA: TGCAGTGCTAGTCGGCTAGCGGGGAACACCGGGGAGCTGTTTTTT. It codes for CSASRLAGNTGELFF.

J is TRBJ1-2 and V is TRBV29-1; D gene unclear. The CDR3 covers 11 residues. Germline assignment: CDR1 SQVTM and CDR2 ANQGSEA. The ends were cut back, 7 bases at V and 7 bases at J, with 13 bases in the middle. The CDR3: CSADTSGGYTF. The CDR3 region has the DNA TGCAGCGCTGACACTTCGGGTGGCTACACCTTC.

This clone was seen a handful of times. This rearrangement joins TRBV2 to TRBJ1-5; D unresolved. Germline V gives CDR1 SNHLY, CDR2 FYNNEI. This CDR3 contains 15 residues. V was clipped by 7 bases and J by 8 bases, with 21 bases between them. This chain's CDR3 is CASKEWEGTVEPQHF. The CDR3 nucleotides are TGTGCCAGCAAAGAGTGGGAAGGTACGGTGGAGCCCCAGCATTTT.

J is TRBJ1-6 and V is TRBV5-4, with unresolved D. V gave up 0 bases and J gave up 7 bases, with 5 bases separating them. The CDR3 contains 13 residues. Per germline, CDR1 SGHNT and CDR2 YYREEE (reference sequence). In DNA, the CDR3 is TGTGCCAGCAGCTTGGACTTAAATTCACCCCTCCACTTT. Translated: CASSLDLNSPLHF.

The gene calls are TRBV6-5 and TRBJ1-4, with a possible D match to TRBD1 (5 bases). Per germline, CDR1 MNHEY and CDR2 SVGAGI. V lost 5 bases and J 5 bases, leaving 12 bases between the germline ends. The CDR3 is made up of 14 amino acids. The CDR3 bases are TGTGCCAGCAGTACCGGGACCCCAAATGAAAAACTGTTTTTT. It codes for CASSTGTPNEKLFF.

The V gene is TRBV19, the J gene TRBJ2-1; D unresolved. This CDR3 has 14 residues. Germline V lookup: CDR1 LNHDA, CDR2 SQIVND (reference sequence). V was clipped by 7 bases and J by 7 bases, with 17 bases between them. This CDR3 is CASKGAVLDNEQFF. The DNA of the CDR3 is TGTGCCAGTAAGGGCGCGGTTCTTGATAATGAGCAGTTCTTC.

The chain recombines TRBV19 with TRBJ2-1; TRBD2 agrees at 9 bases. Germline CDR1 and CDR2: LNHDA and SQIVND (reference sequence). CDR3 size: 14 residues. J gave up 7 bases and V 3 bases, and 4 bases lay outside the gene matches. The CDR3 DNA reads as TGTGCCAGTAGTATGCGGCGGGAGGGTAATGAGCAGTTCTTC. It translates to CASSMRREGNEQFF.

V gene TRBV4-1 combines with J gene TRBJ1-2; the match to TRBD1 covers 10 bases. Germline loops: CDR1 MGHRA, CDR2 YSYEKL. With 0 bases clipped from V and 4 bases from J, the junction kept 5 bases outside the gene matches. This CDR3 comprises 16 residues. In nucleotides, the CDR3 is TGCGCCAGCAGCCAAGATGGGGGACAGGGGAGCTATGGCTACACCTTC. The encoded protein is CASSQDGGQGSYGYTF.

This chain uses TRBV4-1 with TRBJ1-2; 7 bases are shared with TRBD1. CDR1 and CDR2 (germline): MGHRA, YSYEKL. CDR3 length: 16 residues. Trimming cost V 1 base and J 3 bases; bases outside gene matches: 8. The CDR3 region is CASSQGDRQGYYGYTF. For the CDR3, the DNA is TGCGCCAGCAGCCAAGGAGATCGACAGGGTTACTATGGCTACACCTTC.

This chain links TRBV4-1 with TRBJ1-5, with D possibly TRBD1 on 5 matching bases. CDR1 is MGHRA, CDR2 YSYEKL, per germline. V lost 0 bases, J lost 4 bases, and 19 bases lay in between. CDR3 size: 18 residues. CDR3 in DNA: TGCGCCAGCAGCCAAGAGGAGGGCAGGGCCAAATTTAATCAGCCCCAGCATTTT. This sequence encodes CASSQEEGRAKFNQPQHF.

This clone was seen a single time. The rearrangement joins TRBV6-5 to TRBJ2-3, with D possibly matching TRBD1 (5 bases). From germline, CDR1 is MNHEY and CDR2 SVGAGI. There are 12 residues in the CDR3. Trimming pared 10 bases from V and 0 bases from J, leaving 8 bases between. This CDR3 is CATRVSTDTQYF. In nucleotides, the CDR3 is TGTGCCACCAGGGTAAGCACAGATACGCAGTATTTT.

This clone was found once. The chain couples TRBV7-2 to TRBJ2-7; TRBD2 agrees at 11 bases. The CDR3 sequence is 15 residues long. Germline assignment: CDR1 SGHTA and CDR2 FQGNSA. V gave up 5 bases and J gave up 4 bases; unmatched junction bases: 7. This chain's CDR3 is CASSHTSGSLYEQYF. CDR3 DNA: TGTGCCAGCAGCCACACTAGCGGGAGCTTGTACGAGCAGTACTTC.

The rearrangement links TRBV4-2 to TRBJ2-2, with D hard to call. The CDR3 has 14 residues. V was cut by 3 bases and J by 6 bases, with 11 bases left in between. Germline V gene data show CDR1 as LGHNA and CDR2 as YNFKEQ. CDR3 nucleotides: TGTGCCAGCAGCCAGAAGTCTCCCCCCGGGGAGCTGTTTTTT. Protein sequence: CASSQKSPPGELFF.

J is TRBJ1-4 and V is TRBV7-9; TRBD1 aligns across 7 bases. Germline CDR1 SEHNR, CDR2 FQNEAQ (reference sequence). The CDR3 extends over 17 amino acids. The J segment lost 5 bases and the V segment lost 1 base, leaving 10 bases of the junction unmatched. DNA of the CDR3: TGTGCCAGCAGCTTAGGTCGGAGGGAGGGGGCGAATGAAAAACTGTTTTTT. This sequence encodes CASSLGRREGANEKLFF.

The chain joins TRBV27 to TRBJ2-7; the D is unclear. The CDR3 spans 14 residues. The V and J ends lost 5 bases and 1 base respectively, with 12 bases between them. Germline V gene lookup returns CDR1 MNHEY and CDR2 SMNVEV (reference sequence). CDR3 in DNA: TGTGCCAGCAGTGCCTCAGCAAGATCCTACGAGCAGTACTTC. Protein product: CASSASARSYEQYF.

The chain combines TRBV29-1 with TRBJ2-2; 11 bases match TRBD2. The germline gives CDR1 SQVTM, CDR2 ANQGSEA. V shed 1 base, J shed 7 bases, and the junction held 11 bases outside the gene matches. This CDR3 is 17 amino acids long. Here the CDR3 reads CSVEVRPSGRRGGELFF. CDR3 nucleotide sequence: TGCAGCGTTGAAGTGCGGCCTAGCGGGAGGCGTGGCGGGGAGCTGTTTTTT.

The V gene is TRBV18, the J gene TRBJ1-4, with 10 bases fitting TRBD1. Trimming removed 3 bases from V and 5 bases from J; junction bases left unmatched: 3. From germline, CDR1 is KGHSH and CDR2 LQKENI. This CDR3 is 15 amino acids long. In nucleotides, the CDR3 is TGTGCCAGCTCACCCGGACAGGGGGAGAATGAAAAACTGTTTTTT. It translates to CASSPGQGENEKLFF.

This rearrangement joins TRBV6-5 to TRBJ2-4, with D tentatively TRBD2 (5 bases). The V and J ends lost 2 bases and 8 bases respectively, with 16 bases between them. From germline, CDR1 is MNHEY and CDR2 SVGAGI. The CDR3 runs 15 residues. CDR3 sequence: CASSYHSRGRDIQYF. CDR3 sequence (DNA): TGTGCCAGCAGTTACCATTCTCGGGGTAGGGACATTCAGTACTTC.

The chain combines TRBV9 with TRBJ1-2; 8 nucleotides agree with TRBD1. Germline V gene lookup returns CDR1 SGDLS and CDR2 YYNGEE. V lost 0 bases to trimming and J lost 6 bases; unmatched junction nucleotides: 10. The CDR3 loop spans 16 amino acids. The CDR3 loop reads CASSVGSLQGEDGYTF. CDR3 DNA sequence: TGTGCCAGCAGCGTAGGTAGTTTACAGGGGGAGGATGGCTACACCTTC.

This clone turned up a few times. This chain uses TRBV2 with TRBJ2-7; no clear D. Germline CDR1 and CDR2: SNHLY and FYNNEI. Deletions cut 2 bases from V and 1 base from J, with 6 bases between. This CDR3 is 13 amino acids long. The CDR3 region is CASSEYRSYEQYF. The CDR3 coding sequence is TGTGCCAGCAGTGAATATAGGTCCTACGAGCAGTACTTC.

The chain couples TRBV12-3 or TRBV12-4 to TRBJ1-3; D unresolved. This CDR3 region has 13 residues. The ends were cut back, 9 bases at V and 0 bases at J, with 9 bases in the middle. The DNA for the CDR3 is TGTGCCAGTCAACAGTACTCTGGAAACACCATATATTTT. This codes for CASQQYSGNTIYF.

The genes are TRBV27 and TRBJ1-2; 10 bases are a match to TRBD1. In germline, CDR1 is MNHEY, CDR2 SMNVEV (reference sequence). With 6 bases clipped from V and 3 bases from J, the junction kept 13 bases outside the gene matches. The CDR3 is made up of 17 amino acids. In DNA form, the CDR3 reads TGTGCCAGCAGACCTCTCCCGGGACAGGGGAAAGACTATGGCTACACCTTC. It specifies CASRPLPGQGKDYGYTF.

V gene TRBV5-1 combines with J gene TRBJ2-2; TRBD1 agrees at 8 bases. The V gene end was trimmed by 4 bases and the J gene end by 14 bases; junction bases not matched to a gene: 13. Per the germline V gene, CDR1 is SGHRS and CDR2 is YFSETQ. There are 14 residues in the CDR3. The CDR3 sequence: CASSPFPGTGPLFF. The CDR3 nucleotides are TGCGCCAGCAGCCCCTTCCCGGGGACAGGTCCCCTGTTTTTT.